Shown below are 8 T cell receptor beta chains from a single sample sequenced in a study of human T cells and chemical hapten exposure. TCRdb re-analysed the RACE reads in MiXCR, keeping a single row per CDR3 protein. Among over 50,000 distinct CDR3 sequences, approximately 9.6% were seen once, and the ten largest hold roughly a tenth. Time point noted: pre-sensitization, week 0. Treatment noted: therapeutic diphenylcyclopropenone sensitization with weekly scalp DPC. Someone pulled total RNA out of unfractionated whole blood. Sequenced material: whole blood, taken in connection with sensitization to the hapten diphenylcyclopropenone (DPC). These receptors were obtained from a woman in her thirties with alopecia areata. Some clones in this sample may be carry-over from other donors' samples.

This clonotype was counted only a few times. This chain connects TRBV7-8 to TRBJ2-3; maybe TRBD2 (6 bases). Trimming cost V 1 base and J 0 bases, with 8 bases left between them. This CDR3 is built from 15 residues. In germline, CDR1 is SGHVS, CDR2 FQNEAQ. The CDR3 bases are TGTGCCAGCAGCTTAGAAGGGACTAGCACAGATACGCAGTATTTT. Protein product: CASSLEGTSTDTQYF.

This clonotype was seen many times. This chain uses TRBV16 with TRBJ1-1, with D tentatively TRBD1 (5 bases). The CDR3 runs 13 residues. Trimming stripped 5 bases from V and 11 bases from J, with 18 bases between. The germline gives CDR1 KGHSY, CDR2 FQNENV. CDR3 amino acids: CASSIWGQEVAFF. In DNA form, the CDR3 reads TGTGCCAGCAGCATATGGGGCCAGGAGGTGGCTTTCTTT.

This clonotype was seen repeatedly, ten times or more. The gene calls are TRBV20-1 and TRBJ1-4; maybe TRBD1 (5 bases). Germline CDR1 and CDR2: DFQATT and SNEGSKA (reference sequence). The V gene lost 1 base and the J gene lost 0 bases, with 18 bases spanning the gap. The CDR3 is 18 amino acids. DNA of the CDR3: TGCAGTGCTAGAGGCCGGGGCAGGGCCATCGCAACTAATGAAAAACTGTTTTTT. It codes for CSARGRGRAIATNEKLFF.

The V call is TRBV15, the J call TRBJ2-2, with 8 bases matching TRBD2. The CDR3 is 14 residues long. Germline values: CDR1 LNHNV, CDR2 YYDKDF (reference sequence). The V and J ends lost 3 bases and 3 bases, in that order; junction bases with no gene match: 0. CDR3 DNA sequence: TGTGCCACCAGCAGCGGGGGGGACACCGGGGAGCTGTTTTTT. It codes for CATSSGGDTGELFF.

This clonotype was counted at least ten times. V usage is TRBV4-3 and J usage is TRBJ2-6; either TRBD1 or TRBD2 may fit D (5 bases each). Looked up from germline, CDR1 is LGHNA and CDR2 is YSLEER. CDR3 size: 14 residues. Trimming took 3 bases from V and 2 from J, leaving 5 bases between them. The DNA for the CDR3 is TGCGCCAGCAGCCAGGGGGCTGGGGCCAACGTCCTGACTTTC. It codes for CASSQGAGANVLTF.

This clonotype appeared many times. The chain is built from TRBV6-6 and TRBJ2-3; 8 bases agree with TRBD1. Germline values: CDR1 MNHNY, CDR2 SVGAGI (reference sequence). V lost 6 bases and J lost 11; bases outside the gene matches: 16. This CDR3 contains 15 residues. The CDR3 region has the DNA TGTGCCAGCAGGAAAGGGACAGGTCGCTTGACCGAGCAGTATTTT. It specifies CASRKGTGRLTEQYF.

This clonotype has a single count. This chain links TRBV12-3 or TRBV12-4 with TRBJ2-2, with D unclear. Trimming removed 3 bases from V and 6 bases from J, with 5 bases in between. The CDR3 consists of 12 residues. The CDR3 DNA follows: TGTGCCAGCAGTTTTCCAGCCGGGGAGCTGTTTTTT. Residues: CASSFPAGELFF.

This clonotype was seen more than once but under ten times. V and J are TRBV15 and TRBJ1-5, with 11 bases matching TRBD1. The CDR3 loop spans 17 amino acids. In germline, CDR1 is LNHNV, CDR2 YYDKDF (reference sequence). After removal of 0 bases from V and 2 bases from J, the junction contained 3 bases not matched to a gene. The CDR3 DNA follows: TGTGCCACCAGCAGAGATCGGGGACAGGGGGGCAATCAGCCCCAGCATTTT. Translated: CATSRDRGQGGNQPQHF.